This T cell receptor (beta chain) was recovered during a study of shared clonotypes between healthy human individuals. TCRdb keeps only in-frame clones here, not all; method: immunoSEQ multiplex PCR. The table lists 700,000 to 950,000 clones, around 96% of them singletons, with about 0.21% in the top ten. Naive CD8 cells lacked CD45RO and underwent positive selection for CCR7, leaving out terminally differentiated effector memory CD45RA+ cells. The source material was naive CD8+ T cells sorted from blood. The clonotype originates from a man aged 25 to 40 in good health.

The CDR3 DNA sequence: TGTGCCAGCAGCCCCCGGGACAGGGGTTCCTACGAGCAGTACTTC. Translated, it gives CASSPRDRGSYEQYF. This chain uses TRBV7-9 with TRBJ2-7; 10 bases are shared with TRBD1. This CDR3 comprises 15 residues. The J segment lost 1 base and the V segment lost 5 bases, leaving 5 bases of the junction unmatched. Germline CDR1 SEHNR, CDR2 FQNEAQ (reference sequence).